The clone carrying this T cell receptor (beta chain) was seen just once. The sample originates from a study of radiotherapy plus CTLA-4 blockade in lung cancer. Only in-frame clones appear in the TCRdb table, and some are missing; sequencing was by immunoSEQ multiplex PCR. The sample lists about 32,000 clones, approximately 75% occurring once. The sequence was obtained from a human donor with non-small cell lung cancer that progressed on radiotherapy plus ipilimumab. The material was peripheral blood, obtained from a patient treated with radiotherapy plus ipilimumab.

This chain's CDR3 is CAISEFQGSSYGYTF. CDR3 sequence (DNA): TGTGCCATCAGTGAGTTTCAGGGAAGCAGCTATGGCTACACCTTC. The chain has TRBV10-3 and TRBJ1-2, with a possible D match to TRBD1 (5 bases). Trimming stripped 1 base from V and 4 bases from J, with 13 bases between. CDR1 and CDR2 (germline): ENHRY, SYGVKD. This CDR3 contains 15 residues.